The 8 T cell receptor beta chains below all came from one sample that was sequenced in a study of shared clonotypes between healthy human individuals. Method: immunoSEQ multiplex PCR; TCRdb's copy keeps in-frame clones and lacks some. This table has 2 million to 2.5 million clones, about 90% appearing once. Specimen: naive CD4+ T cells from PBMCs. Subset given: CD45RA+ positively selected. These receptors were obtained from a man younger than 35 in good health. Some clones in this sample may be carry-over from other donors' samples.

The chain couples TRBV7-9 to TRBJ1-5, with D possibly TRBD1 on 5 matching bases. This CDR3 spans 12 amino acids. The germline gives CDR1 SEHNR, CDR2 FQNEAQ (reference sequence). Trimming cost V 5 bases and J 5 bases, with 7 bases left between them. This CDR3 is CASSTGDQPQHF. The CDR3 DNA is TGTGCCAGCAGCACGGGGGATCAGCCCCAGCATTTT.

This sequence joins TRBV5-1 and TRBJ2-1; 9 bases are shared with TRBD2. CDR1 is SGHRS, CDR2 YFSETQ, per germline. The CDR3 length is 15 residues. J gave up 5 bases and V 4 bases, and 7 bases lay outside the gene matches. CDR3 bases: TGCGCCAGCAGCCCCGTAGCGGGAGTAAACAATGAGCAGTTCTTC. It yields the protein CASSPVAGVNNEQFF.

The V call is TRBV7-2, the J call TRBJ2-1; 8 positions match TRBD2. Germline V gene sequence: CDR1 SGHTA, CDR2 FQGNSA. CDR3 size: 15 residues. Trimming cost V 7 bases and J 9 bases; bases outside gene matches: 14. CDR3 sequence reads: CASTSSGRFTFEQFF. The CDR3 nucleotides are TGTGCCAGCACCTCAAGCGGGAGATTTACGTTTGAGCAGTTCTTC. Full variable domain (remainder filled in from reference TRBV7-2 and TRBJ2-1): GAGVSQSPSNKVTEKGKDVELRCDPISGHTALYWYRQSLGQGLEFLIYFQGNSAPDKSGLPSDRFSAERTGGSVSTLTIQRTQQEDSAVYLCASTSSGRFTFEQFFGPGTRLTVL.

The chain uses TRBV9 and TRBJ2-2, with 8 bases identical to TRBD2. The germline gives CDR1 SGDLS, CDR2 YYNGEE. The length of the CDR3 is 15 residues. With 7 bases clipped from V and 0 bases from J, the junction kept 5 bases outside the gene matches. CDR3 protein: CASRIAGSNTGELFF. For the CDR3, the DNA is TGTGCCAGCCGGATAGCGGGGTCGAACACCGGGGAGCTGTTTTTT.

CDR3 region: CASSLTPSGGEQFF. The DNA for the CDR3 is TGTGCCAGCAGCTTAACCCCCTCCGGCGGTGAGCAGTTCTTC. The chain recombines TRBV7-3 with TRBJ2-1; D is unclear. Germline V gene sequence: CDR1 SGHTA, CDR2 FQGTGA. The CDR3 is 14 amino acids. The ends were cut back, 0 bases at V and 9 bases at J, with 12 bases in the middle.

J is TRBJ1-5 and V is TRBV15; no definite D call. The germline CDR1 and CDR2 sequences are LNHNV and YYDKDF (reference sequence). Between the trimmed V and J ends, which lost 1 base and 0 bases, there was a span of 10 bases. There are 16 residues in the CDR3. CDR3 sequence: CATSRGYRNSNQPQHF. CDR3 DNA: TGTGCCACCAGCAGAGGGTACCGCAATAGCAATCAGCCCCAGCATTTT.

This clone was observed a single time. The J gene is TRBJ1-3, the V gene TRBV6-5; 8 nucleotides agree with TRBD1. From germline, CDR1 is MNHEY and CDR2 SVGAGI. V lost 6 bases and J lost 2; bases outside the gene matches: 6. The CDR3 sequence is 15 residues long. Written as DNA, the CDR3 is TGTGCCAGCAGCCGACAGGGGTATACTGGAAACACCATATATTTT. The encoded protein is CASSRQGYTGNTIYF.

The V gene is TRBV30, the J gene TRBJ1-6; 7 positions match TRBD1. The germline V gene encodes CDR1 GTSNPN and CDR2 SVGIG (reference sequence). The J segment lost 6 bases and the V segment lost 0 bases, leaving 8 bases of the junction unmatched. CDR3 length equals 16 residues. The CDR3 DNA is TGTGCCTGGAGTGTACAAGGGACAGATTCTAATTCACCCCTCCACTTT. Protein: CAWSVQGTDSNSPLHF.